This TCR beta chain comes out of a study of CD8+ T cells in alopecia areata. After isolation, RNA underwent reverse transcription to generate cDNA as the sequencing template. Generated by immunoSEQ multiplex PCR, the TCRdb table keeps only in-frame clones and is missing some. The repertoire holds over 35,000 clones, with 80% to 95% as singletons. Germline CDR1 reads LGHNT; CDR2 reads FRNRAP. The CDR3 covers 16 residues. V gave up 6 bases and J gave up 4 bases; unmatched junction bases: 9. Treatment described: oral pan-JAK inhibitor, 5-10 mg twice daily. The material was CD8+ T cells sorted from blood, obtained at week 24, from a patient treated with tofacitinib. The V call is TRBV12-5, the J call TRBJ2-2, with TRBD2 matching 9 bases. This clonotype was sampled from a human donor with alopecia areata. The CDR3 sequence is CASGPSGAAGTGELFF. The CDR3 nucleotides are TGTGCTAGTGGCCCTAGCGGGGCGGCGGGCACCGGGGAGCTGTTTTTT.